These 5 T cell receptor beta chains share one sample of origin, sequenced in a study of blood T cell repertoires in COVID-19 (dated by TCRdb to the early 2020s). The library relied on the immunoSEQ multiplex PCR assay. The table comes from immuneACCESS by way of TCRdb, which keeps in-frame sequences with V and J called. Part of the clones is missing from these tables; in studies checked, under half for an unresolved V gene and the rest for unknown reasons. For this sample there are over 80,000 clones; 75% to 90% appear just once. The top ten clonotypes cover more than 1% of the sample. Source material: peripheral blood. Receptors were obtained from a man aged 80 or over with active or convalescent COVID-19.

V usage is TRBV19 and J usage is TRBJ1-2; no reliable D call. Deletions cut 0 bases from V and 1 base from J, with 6 bases between. The CDR3 extends over 14 amino acids. CDR1 is LNHDA and CDR2 is SQIVND in the germline V gene (reference sequence). CDR3 residues: CASSIDRNNYGYTF. The CDR3 bases are TGTGCCAGTAGTATAGACAGAAATAACTATGGCTACACCTTC.

J is TRBJ2-7 and V is TRBV19; a possible D gene is TRBD1 (6 bases). This CDR3 contains 14 residues. The germline V and J ends were trimmed by 5 bases and 2 bases, with 13 bases remaining between them. Germline loops: CDR1 LNHDA, CDR2 SQIVND (reference sequence). The CDR3 spells CASSVSTGTYEQYF. CDR3 in DNA: TGTGCCAGTAGTGTCTCGACAGGAACCTACGAGCAGTACTTC. The variable domain in full, completed from reference TRBV19 and TRBJ2-7, reads DGGITQSPKYLFRKEGQNVTLSCEQNLNHDAMYWYRQDPGQGLRLIYYSQIVNDFQKGDIAEGYSVSREKKESFPLTVTSAQKNPTAFYLCASSVSTGTYEQYFGPGTRLTVT.

This clone has just one count. The V call is TRBV7-3, the J call TRBJ1-1, with D hard to call. Germline V gene sequence: CDR1 SGHTA, CDR2 FQGTGA. This CDR3 has 13 amino acids. V lost 11 bases and J 6 bases, leaving 19 bases between the germline ends. The CDR3 nucleotides read TGTGCCCCTCCAGGTTTCAGGAAGGCTGAAGCTTTCTTT. Translating it yields CAPPGFRKAEAFF.

V and J are TRBV7-8 and TRBJ2-5, with a possible D match to TRBD2 (5 bases). The ends were cut back, 3 bases at V and 8 bases at J, with 13 bases in the middle. This CDR3 spans 13 amino acids. Germline V gene data show CDR1 as SGHVS and CDR2 as FQNEAQ. The CDR3, as DNA: TGTGCCAGCAGCTTGGGAGAAAAGAGAACCCAGTACTTC. The encoded protein is CASSLGEKRTQYF.

V gene TRBV5-1 combines with J gene TRBJ2-5; 7 bases fit TRBD1. Looked up from germline, CDR1 is SGHRS and CDR2 is YFSETQ. The length of the CDR3 is 14 residues. Trimming removed 4 bases from V and 12 bases from J; junction bases left unmatched: 15. The CDR3 is CASSLGQAGPPEYF. DNA of the CDR3: TGCGCCAGCAGCCTAGGACAGGCCGGACCTCCCGAGTACTTC.